This T cell receptor (beta chain) was observed in a study of T cell clonality in common variable immunodeficiency. Overall study findings and caveats: Common variable immunodeficiency TCR beta sequences reportedly had fewer deletions and N-nucleotide insertions.

Data came from immunoSEQ multiplex PCR; TCRdb stores just in-frame clones and leaves some out. The counts give around 40,000 clones, none of them seen only once; roughly 6% is held by the top ten. This clone was counted between two and nine times. Antigen unknown. The observed sequence ends 3 residues before the CDR3 terminus, with the missing tail filled in from the germline J gene. The CDR3 runs 15 residues. V gave up 5 bases and J gave up 4 bases, with 15 bases separating them. Germline CDR1 reads SNHLY; CDR2 reads FYNNEI. Sequenced input: peripheral blood mononuclear cells. The V and J genes are TRBV2 and TRBJ1-5, with a tentative D call TRBD1 (5 bases). The receptor was derived from a human donor with common variable immunodeficiency. Here the CDR3 reads CASSKTSSGNQPQHF. The covered CDR3 bases are TGTGCCAGCAGTAAAACCTCCTCAGGGAATCAGCCC.